Sequencing of this TCR beta chain was carried out in a study of T cell responses to AZD1222 COVID-19 vaccine. Across the whole study: Second doses at about 4 or about 12 weeks were pooled. Findings and limits, study-wide: Clonal diversity may have been underestimated, and the donors were mostly white British, with more females than males. Across spike, vaccine-associated CD4 TCRs were found, dominant at 160-218 and 743-854. No repertoire was sampled before or during the peak T cell response, only after it.

The germline V gene encodes CDR1 MNHEY and CDR2 SVGEGT. The CDR3 runs to 14 residues. Trimming took off 4 bases at V and 5 bases at J, with 9 bases between the two ends. Libraries were prepared by immunoSEQ multiplex PCR; TCRdb keeps only in-frame clonotypes and omits some of them. Altogether about 98,000 clones are present, about 88% being singletons, with the ten largest covering more than 4.5%. Worth noting for this clone: No antigen is known for it.

J is TRBJ1-6 and V is TRBV6-2 or TRBV6-3; D remains unclear. Sequencing used peripheral blood, obtained on day 0 of AZD1222 vaccination. This sequence was found in an adult in good health. The CDR3 reads CASSSREHNSPLHF. CDR3 in DNA: TGTGCCAGCAGTTCCCGGGAACATAATTCACCCCTCCACTTT.